The clone carrying this T cell receptor (beta chain) was counted at least ten times. Its cognate antigen is unknown. The data originate from a study of Graves' ophthalmopathy and Graves' hyperthyroidism. Study-level points and caveats: With about 88% sensitivity and about 83% specificity, a 13-signature model separated ophthalmopathy from stable hyperthyroidism.

Certain patients, namely those with other autoimmune diseases, uncontrolled infections, pregnancy or lactation, were excluded. Orbital computed tomography, together with clinical symptoms, serum thyroxine, TRAb and thyroid ultrasound, was used for diagnosis. The germline V gene has CDR1 SGHNT and CDR2 YYREEE (reference sequence). The junction had 4 bases not matched to a gene; V was cut back by 5 bases and J by 6 bases. This CDR3 contains 13 residues. The TCR beta CDR3 regions underwent amplification from RNA transcripts. RT-PCR in the first round used HTBI primers; a second-round multiplex PCR followed. TCRdb reprocessed the multiplex PCR reads via MiXCR and lists one record per CDR3 protein. The sample has roughly 160,000 distinct CDR3 sequences, around two fifths seen once.

The sample taken for sequencing was peripheral blood. The clonotype comes from a woman in her forties with Graves' ophthalmopathy. The chain combines TRBV5-4 with TRBJ2-7, with 11 bases that match TRBD1. The DNA for the CDR3 is TGTGCCAGCAGTCGGACAGGGGGCTCCGAGCAGTACTTC. Its protein product is CASSRTGGSEQYF. Drawing the rest from reference TRBV5-4 and TRBJ2-7, the complete variable domain is ETGVTQSPTHLIKTRGQQVTLRCSSQSGHNTVSWYQQALGQGPQFIFQYYREEENGRGNFPPRFSGLQFPNYSSELNVNALELDDSALYLCASSRTGGSEQYFGPGTRLTVT.